This TCR beta chain was sequenced in a study of control samples from healthy donors and cancer patients. Assay: immunoSEQ multiplex PCR; the TCRdb copy retains only in-frame clones and omits some. The repertoire includes about 10,000 clones, around 90% of them detected once, and 20% to 25% sits in the top ten. This CDR3 is 13 amino acids long. Trimming cost V 4 bases and J 7 bases, with 13 bases left between them. CDR1 and CDR2 from the germline V gene are LGHDT and YNNKEL (reference sequence). V usage is TRBV3-1 (or the pseudogene TRBV3-2) and J usage is TRBJ1-1; perhaps TRBD1 as D (6 bases). The TCR sequence derives from a man aged 55 to 69 with colorectal cancer. The sequenced sample was PBMCs. DNA for the CDR3: TGTGCCAGCAGCCCAGCGGGGGGCTATGAAGCTTTCTTT. Protein: CASSPAGGYEAFF.